The source of this T cell receptor (beta chain) is a study of cytomegalovirus exposure and HLA in healthy donors. The PCR used 60 Vbeta and 13 Jbeta primers. In the authors' methods: There were about 88 million unique TCR beta chains by a later count, and 10 million to 12 million of them were shared. Some clones are missing from TCRdb's copy, which holds only in-frame ones; the method was immunoSEQ multiplex PCR. Clonal size and the V and J genes are those of that table, whereas D and trimming came from the DNA. Of approximately 95,000 clones listed, around 86% are singletons. Broader study findings: Whilst most TCR sequences proved rare, a subset of public TCRs occurred across many donors. Immune exposure information available was restricted to CMV serostatus.

This CDR3 comprises 14 residues. The V gene end was trimmed by 0 bases and the J gene end by 5 bases; junction bases not matched to a gene: 2. CDR1 is SGHRS and CDR2 is YFSETQ in the germline V gene. A remark on this clone: The target antigen is unknown.

The sample was PBMCs. The origin of this receptor is a woman aged 65 to 85 in good health and CMV-seropositive. J is TRBJ2-7 and V is TRBV5-1; 10 positions agree with TRBD1. The CDR3 DNA sequence: TGCGCCAGCAGCTTGGGGGACAGGGGAAACGAGCAGTACTTC. Protein product: CASSLGDRGNEQYF.